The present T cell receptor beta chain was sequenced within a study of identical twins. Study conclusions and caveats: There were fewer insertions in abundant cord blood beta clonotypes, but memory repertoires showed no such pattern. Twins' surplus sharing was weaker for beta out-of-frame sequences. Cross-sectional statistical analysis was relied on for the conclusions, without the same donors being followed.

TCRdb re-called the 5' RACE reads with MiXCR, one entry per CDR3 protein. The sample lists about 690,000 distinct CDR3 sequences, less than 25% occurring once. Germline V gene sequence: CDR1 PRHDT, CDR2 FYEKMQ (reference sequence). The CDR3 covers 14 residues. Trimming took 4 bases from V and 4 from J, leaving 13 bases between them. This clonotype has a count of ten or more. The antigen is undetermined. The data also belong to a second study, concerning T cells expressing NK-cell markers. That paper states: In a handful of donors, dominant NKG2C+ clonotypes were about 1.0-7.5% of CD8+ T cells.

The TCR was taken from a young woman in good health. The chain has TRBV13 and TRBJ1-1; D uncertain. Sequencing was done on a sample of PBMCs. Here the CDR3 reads CASSSIGPSTEAFF. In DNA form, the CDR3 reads TGTGCCAGCAGCTCCATCGGACCAAGCACTGAAGCTTTCTTT.